The 4 T cell receptor beta chains below all came from one sample that was sequenced in a study of blood T cell repertoires in COVID-19 (dated by TCRdb to the early 2020s). Library preparation employed the immunoSEQ multiplex PCR assay. TCRdb took over this immuneACCESS table, retaining in-frame rearrangements with V and J assigned. Such tables are incomplete; in checked studies, under half of the missing clones stem from an unresolved V gene, and the remainder is unexplained. The sample table holds a few hundred thousand clones, of which 86% were seen once. The ten largest clones take up roughly a tenth of the sample. Sequencing was done on a sample of peripheral blood. These receptors came from a woman between 45 and 65 years old with COVID-19, enrolled during active disease.

This chain links TRBV27 with TRBJ2-6; D perhaps matches TRBD1 (5 bases). Trimming stripped 5 bases from V and 0 bases from J, with 11 bases between. The germline V gene has CDR1 MNHEY and CDR2 SMNVEV (reference sequence). The CDR3 sequence is 16 residues long. CDR3 in DNA: TGTGCCAGCAGTGGAAGACAGATCTCTGGGGCCAACGTCCTGACTTTC. Protein product: CASSGRQISGANVLTF.

The gene calls are TRBV7-2 and TRBJ1-5; 7 bases line up with TRBD1. The V and J ends lost 3 bases and 7 bases, in that order; junction bases with no gene match: 9. Germline loops: CDR1 SGHTA, CDR2 FQGNSA. The CDR3 covers 15 residues. CDR3 coding DNA: TGTGCCAGCAGCTTCAATCCAGGGGGATGGCAGCCCCAGCATTTT. Translating it yields CASSFNPGGWQPQHF.

The chain joins TRBV3-1 (or the pseudogene TRBV3-2) to TRBJ2-2; a weak D match, TRBD1 (5 bases). Trimming shortened V by 4 bases and J by 6 bases, and 21 bases separated the two germline ends. The germline CDR1 and CDR2 sequences are LGHDT and YNNKEL (reference sequence). This CDR3 has 17 residues. The CDR3 is CASSPLGTGLTSGELFF. As DNA, the CDR3 is TGTGCCAGCAGCCCTCTGGGCACAGGCCTAACATCCGGGGAGCTGTTTTTT.

This CDR3 is CASSFSKGGIAKNIQYF. In DNA form, the CDR3 reads TGTGCCAGCAGCTTCAGTAAGGGGGGGATAGCCAAAAACATTCAGTACTTC. V gene TRBV11-2 combines with J gene TRBJ2-4; D is perhaps TRBD2 (7 bases). V was trimmed by 3 bases and J by 0 bases, leaving 15 bases between them. The CDR3 covers 17 residues. Germline V gene sequence: CDR1 SGHAT, CDR2 FQNNGV.